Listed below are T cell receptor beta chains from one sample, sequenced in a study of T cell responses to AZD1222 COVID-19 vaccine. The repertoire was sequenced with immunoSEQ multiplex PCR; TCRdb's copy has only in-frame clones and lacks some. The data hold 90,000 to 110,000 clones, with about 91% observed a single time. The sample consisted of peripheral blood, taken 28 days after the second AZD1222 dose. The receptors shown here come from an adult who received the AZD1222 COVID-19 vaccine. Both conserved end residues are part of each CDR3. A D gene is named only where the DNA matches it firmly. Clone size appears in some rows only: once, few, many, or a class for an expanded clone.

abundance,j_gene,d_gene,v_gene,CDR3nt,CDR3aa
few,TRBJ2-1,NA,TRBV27,TGTGCCAGCAGTTTAGCTGCGACTTTCTACAATGAGCAGTTCTTC,CASSLAATFYNEQFF
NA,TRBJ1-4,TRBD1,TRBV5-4,TGTGCCAGCAGCTTGGAGGGACAGGGTGGTGAAAAACTGTTTTTT,CASSLEGQGGEKLFF
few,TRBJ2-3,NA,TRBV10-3,TGTGCCATCAGCTCTGGCGGAAGCACAGATACGCAGTATTTT,CAISSGGSTDTQYF
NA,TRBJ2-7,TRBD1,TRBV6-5,TGTGCCAGCAGTCAGGGACGGACAGGGACCTACGAGCAGTACTTC,CASSQGRTGTYEQYF
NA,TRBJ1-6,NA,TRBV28,TGTGCCAGCAGTTTGACCGGGCCCTATTCACCCCTCCACTTT,CASSLTGPYSPLHF
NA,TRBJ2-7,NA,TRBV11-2,TGTGCCAGCAGCTTAGATGGAAGTTTCGGCTACGAGCAGTACTTC,CASSLDGSFGYEQYF
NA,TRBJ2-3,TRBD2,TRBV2,TGTGCCAGCCTCGAAAGCGGGAGGCGCACAGATACGCAGTATTTT,CASLESGRRTDTQYF
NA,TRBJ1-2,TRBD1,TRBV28,TGTGCCAGCAGTCCGGGACAGGGGCCGTATGGCTACACCTTC,CASSPGQGPYGYTF
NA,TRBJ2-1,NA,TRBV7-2,TGTGCCAGCAGCTTAGCGGGAGTCCCCAATGAGCAGTTCTTC,CASSLAGVPNEQFF
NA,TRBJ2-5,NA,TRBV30,TGTGCCTGGACACCTCCCGGGACTTTCCAAGAGACCCAGTACTTC,CAWTPPGTFQETQYF
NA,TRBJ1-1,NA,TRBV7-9,TGTGCCAGCAGCTTTTTTGAGGGATTGAACACTGAAGCTTTCTTT,CASSFFEGLNTEAFF
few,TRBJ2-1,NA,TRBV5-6,TGTGCCAGCAGCCCGCTGGTGGCCTACAATGAGCAGTTCTTC,CASSPLVAYNEQFF
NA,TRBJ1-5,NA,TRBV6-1,TGTGCCAGCAGTGACGGTCGCAATCAGCCCCAGCATTTT,CASSDGRNQPQHF
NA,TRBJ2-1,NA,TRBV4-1,TGCGCCAGCAGCCAAGTTAGCGGCTACAATGAGCAGTTCTTC,CASSQVSGYNEQFF
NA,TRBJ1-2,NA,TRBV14,TGTGCCAGCAGCCCGCAGGGGAAGCATGGCTACACCTTC,CASSPQGKHGYTF
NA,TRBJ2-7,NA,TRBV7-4,TGTGCCAGCATGCCCGGGACCCCGACGATCTACGAGCAGTACTTC,CASMPGTPTIYEQYF
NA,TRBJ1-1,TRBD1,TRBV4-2,TGTGCCAGCAGCCCAAGGACAGGCTACACTGAAGCTTTCTTT,CASSPRTGYTEAFF
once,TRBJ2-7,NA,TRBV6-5,TGTGCCAGCAGTTACTCGACAGTTCTAAACGAGCAGTACTTC,CASSYSTVLNEQYF
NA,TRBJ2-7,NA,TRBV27,TGTGCCAGCAGTTTATCTTACGGACAGCTGAGCTACGAGCAGTACTTC,CASSLSYGQLSYEQYF
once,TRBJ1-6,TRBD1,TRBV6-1,TGTGCCAGCAGTGAAGCGAGACAGGGGGCTGGGTCACCCCTCCACTTT,CASSEARQGAGSPLHF
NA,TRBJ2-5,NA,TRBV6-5,TGTGCCAGCAGTTTCCTACCTAGGAAGGAGACCCAGTACTTC,CASSFLPRKETQYF
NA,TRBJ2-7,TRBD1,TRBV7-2,TGTGCCAGCAGCCCTGCCGGGACAGGAGCCTACGAGCAGTACTTC,CASSPAGTGAYEQYF
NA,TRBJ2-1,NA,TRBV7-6,TGTGCCAGCAGCTTAGGGGGGGCTGTGTGGGCACAGCAGTTCTTC,CASSLGGAVWAQQFF
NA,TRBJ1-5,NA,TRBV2,TGTGCCAGCAGTGAGGGACCGACGGGCAATCAGCCCCAGCATTTT,CASSEGPTGNQPQHF
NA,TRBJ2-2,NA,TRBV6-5,TGTGCCAGCTCCGGGGTTACGAACACCGGGGAGCTGTTTTTT,CASSGVTNTGELFF
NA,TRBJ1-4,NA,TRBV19,TGTGCCAGTAGTACTACGTGGGGAGGAGATGAAAAACTGTTTTTT,CASSTTWGGDEKLFF
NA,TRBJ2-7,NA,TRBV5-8,TGTGCCAGCAGCTCGGACGGATTATCCTACGAGCAGTACTTC,CASSSDGLSYEQYF
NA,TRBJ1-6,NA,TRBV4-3,TGCGCCAGCAGTCAAGACAGCGCCCCTAATTCACCCCTCCACTTT,CASSQDSAPNSPLHF
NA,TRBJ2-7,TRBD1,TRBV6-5,TGTGCCAGCAGTGACTCCACAGGGGTCGACGAGCAGTACTTC,CASSDSTGVDEQYF
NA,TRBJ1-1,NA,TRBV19,TGTGCCAGCCGGGGGGGTTCCACTGAAGCTTTCTTT,CASRGGSTEAFF
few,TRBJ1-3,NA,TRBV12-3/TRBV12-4,TGTGCCAGCACCTTGGCCTCAAACACCATATATTTT,CASTLASNTIYF
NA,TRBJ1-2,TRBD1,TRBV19,TGTGCCAGTAGATTGGGGACAGCGAACTATGGCTACACCTTC,CASRLGTANYGYTF
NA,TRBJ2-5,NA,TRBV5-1,TGCGCCAGCAGCACCGAGGGCTATAGGGACCAGTACTTC,CASSTEGYRDQYF
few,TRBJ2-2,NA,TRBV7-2,TGTGCCAGCAGCTTAGTGTCCTCCAACGCGAACACCGGGGAGCTGTTTTTT,CASSLVSSNANTGELFF
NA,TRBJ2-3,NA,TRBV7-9,TGTGCCAGCAGCCGAGGGGTTAACACAGATACGCAGTATTTT,CASSRGVNTDTQYF
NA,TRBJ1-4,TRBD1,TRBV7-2,TGTGCCAGCAGCTTTGGGGGACAGGTCGGTGAAAAACTGTTTTTT,CASSFGGQVGEKLFF
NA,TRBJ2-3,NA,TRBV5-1,TGCGCCAGCAGCTTGGTTCTAGATGGCACAGATACGCAGTATTTT,CASSLVLDGTDTQYF